This TCR beta chain was retrieved from a study of blood T cell repertoires in COVID-19. This CDR3 contains 14 residues. Germline V gene lookup returns CDR1 LGHDT and CDR2 YNNKEL (reference sequence). Trimming pared 0 bases from V and 4 bases from J, leaving 9 bases between. Assay: immunoSEQ multiplex PCR; the TCRdb copy retains only in-frame clones and omits some. The table includes tens of thousands of clones, about 91% detected once. The sample consisted of peripheral blood. The clonotype originates from a human donor with active COVID-19. The donor label of this sample is uncertain. The chain uses TRBV3-1 (or the pseudogene TRBV3-2) and TRBJ2-5; D not resolved. Here the CDR3 reads CASSQDWAAETQYF. CDR3 in DNA: TGTGCCAGCAGCCAAGACTGGGCAGCAGAGACCCAGTACTTC.